One sample yielded the 24 T cell receptor beta chains listed below, sequenced in a study of blood T cell repertoires in COVID-19. TCRdb's copy holds only in-frame clones and misses some; the assay was immunoSEQ multiplex PCR. This repertoire shows some 130,000 clones, approximately 80% found once; its top ten account for approximately 6%. Sequenced sample: PBMCs or T cells enriched from blood (not recorded which). The receptors come from a woman in her forties or fifties who had recovered from COVID-19.

This clone was seen a single time. This rearrangement joins TRBV5-1 to TRBJ2-3; weak D call: TRBD2 (5 bases). V was trimmed by 1 base and J by 5 bases, leaving 8 bases between them. The germline gives CDR1 SGHRS, CDR2 YFSETQ. The CDR3 spans 13 residues. The CDR3 DNA follows: TGCGCCAGCAGCTTGCAGCGGAAAGATACGCAGTATTTT. Protein: CASSLQRKDTQYF.

This rearrangement joins TRBV19 to TRBJ2-2; 9 nucleotides agree with TRBD1. V gave up 8 bases and J gave up 6 bases; unmatched junction bases: 7. Germline CDR1 LNHDA, CDR2 SQIVND (reference sequence). The CDR3 spans 14 residues. CDR3 DNA sequence: TGTGCCAGTCTCCGACAGGGGGTTTCCGGGGAGCTGTTTTTT. Encoded protein: CASLRQGVSGELFF.

The V gene is TRBV6-2 or TRBV6-3, the J gene TRBJ2-5; D uncertain. Germline V lookup: CDR1 MNHEY, CDR2 SVGEGT. V lost 6 bases to trimming and J lost 9 bases, with 14 bases between them. The CDR3 spans 12 residues. CDR3 bases: TGTGCCAGCAGGTACCCCTCGGGTCCCCAGTACTTC. The encoded protein is CASRYPSGPQYF.

This chain links TRBV15 with TRBJ1-1; D is unclear. With 1 base removed from V and 0 bases from J, the gap between germline ends came to 9 bases. Germline CDR1 reads LNHNV; CDR2 reads YYDKDF (reference sequence). The CDR3 length is 15 residues. The CDR3 sequence is CATSRGQAMNTEAFF. The CDR3 DNA is TGTGCCACCAGCAGAGGGCAGGCAATGAACACTGAAGCTTTCTTT.

The chain has TRBV10-3 and TRBJ1-2, with TRBD1 matching 9 bases. V dropped 6 bases and J dropped 3; count of bases not matched to a gene: 8. This CDR3 has 15 amino acids. Germline V lookup: CDR1 ENHRY, CDR2 SYGVKD. The CDR3 bases are TGTGCCATCAGATCACAGGGGGCGGGCGACTATGGCTACACCTTC. It encodes CAIRSQGAGDYGYTF.

V usage is TRBV6-5 and J usage is TRBJ2-1; 9 bases line up with TRBD1. CDR1 is MNHEY, CDR2 SVGAGI, per germline. Trimming cost V 0 bases and J 3 bases; bases outside gene matches: 3. This CDR3 spans 16 amino acids. CDR3 sequence: CASSYSGQGYYNEQFF. In DNA, the CDR3 is TGTGCCAGCAGTTACTCTGGACAGGGGTACTACAATGAGCAGTTCTTC.

The chain couples TRBV7-2 to TRBJ2-5; weak D call: TRBD2 (6 bases). Looked up from germline, CDR1 is SGHTA and CDR2 is FQGNSA. The germline V and J ends were trimmed by 5 bases and 4 bases, with 11 bases remaining between them. The CDR3 runs to 13 residues. The CDR3: CASSVLGGETQYF. DNA for the CDR3: TGTGCCAGCAGCGTTCTGGGGGGAGAGACCCAGTACTTC.

This clone was picked up many times. The CDR3 coding sequence is TGTGCCAGCATTGTGACAGGGACGGGCACTGAAGCTTTCTTT. Its translation is CASIVTGTGTEAFF. The chain combines TRBV6-5 with TRBJ1-1; 7 bases line up with TRBD1. CDR1 MNHEY and CDR2 SVGAGI come from the germline V gene. Unmatched junction bases numbered 9, after V lost 7 bases and J lost 4 bases. The CDR3 spans 14 residues.

The rearrangement uses TRBV19 and TRBJ2-4; D possibly corresponds to TRBD2 (6 bases). The V gene's germline CDR1 is LNHDA and CDR2 SQIVND (reference sequence). The CDR3 totals 13 residues. V was cut by 5 bases and J by 6 bases, with 11 bases left in between. The CDR3: CASSAGTANIQYF. CDR3 coding DNA: TGTGCCAGTAGTGCGGGAACGGCAAACATTCAGTACTTC.

This chain connects TRBV28 to TRBJ1-5; 9 positions match TRBD1. The CDR3 totals 16 residues. With V trimmed by 6 bases and J by 2 bases, 8 bases remained unmatched. Looked up from germline, CDR1 is MDHEN and CDR2 is SYDVKM. CDR3 in amino acids: CASSSQTGGGNQPQHF. DNA for the CDR3: TGTGCCAGCAGCTCCCAGACAGGGGGAGGCAATCAGCCCCAGCATTTT.

The chain recombines TRBV10-2 with TRBJ1-2; D is perhaps TRBD1 (5 bases). This CDR3 is 17 amino acids long. The germline CDR1 and CDR2 sequences are WSHSY and SAAADI. Deletions cut 4 bases from V and 0 bases from J, with 18 bases between. DNA for the CDR3: TGCGCCAGCAGTGGCCCGGGAGGGCAGGGTGCTAACTATGGCTACACCTTC. It yields the protein CASSGPGGQGANYGYTF.

The genes are TRBV3-1 (or the pseudogene TRBV3-2) and TRBJ1-4; the match to TRBD1 covers 9 bases. The junction had 5 bases not matched to a gene; V was cut back by 4 bases and J by 8 bases. The germline CDR1 and CDR2 sequences are LGHDT and YNNKEL (reference sequence). The CDR3 extends over 14 amino acids. Written as DNA, the CDR3 is TGTGCCAGCAGCCCCGGGACAGGGTTGGAAAAACTGTTTTTT. This translates into CASSPGTGLEKLFF.

The chain links TRBV6-1 to TRBJ1-4; 7 positions agree with TRBD1. The CDR3 has 17 amino acids. Per germline, CDR1 MNHNS and CDR2 SASEGT. V lost 4 bases to trimming and J lost 0 bases; unmatched junction nucleotides: 8. The CDR3: CASSVISGTATNEKLFF. The CDR3 DNA sequence: TGTGCCAGCAGTGTGATCTCCGGGACAGCAACTAATGAAAAACTGTTTTTT.

The gene calls are TRBV5-4 and TRBJ1-1; 9 bases agree with TRBD1. From germline, CDR1 is SGHNT and CDR2 YYREEE (reference sequence). V was clipped by 7 bases and J by 3 bases; unmatched bases: 10. The CDR3 extends over 15 amino acids. The chain's CDR3 is CASSNPGQGHTEAFF. Here the CDR3 DNA reads TGTGCCAGCTCCAATCCGGGACAGGGACACACTGAAGCTTTCTTT.

V gene TRBV3-1 (or the pseudogene TRBV3-2) combines with J gene TRBJ2-1, with TRBD2 matching over 10 bases. There are 17 residues in the CDR3. Trimming removed 0 bases from V and 2 bases from J; junction bases left unmatched: 4. In germline, CDR1 is LGHDT, CDR2 YNNKEL (reference sequence). This CDR3 is CASSQEWLAGAYNEQFF. The DNA of the CDR3 is TGTGCCAGCAGCCAAGAATGGCTAGCGGGGGCCTACAATGAGCAGTTCTTC.

V gene TRBV5-1 combines with J gene TRBJ1-2; D perhaps matches TRBD1 (6 bases). Germline CDR1 SGHRS, CDR2 YFSETQ. V was cut by 0 bases and J by 4 bases, with 16 bases left in between. The CDR3 is 16 amino acids. CDR3 region: CASSLAPRQGSYGYTF. The DNA of the CDR3 is TGCGCCAGCAGCTTGGCCCCCAGGCAGGGGAGCTATGGCTACACCTTC.

This clone was found a few times. This rearrangement joins TRBV19 to TRBJ2-7; TRBD1 might be the D (5 bases). Trimming pared 4 bases from V and 1 base from J, leaving 17 bases between. The germline V gene encodes CDR1 LNHDA and CDR2 SQIVND (reference sequence). The CDR3 extends over 16 amino acids. The CDR3 loop is CASSTPTSGSSYEQYF. The CDR3 bases are TGTGCCAGTAGTACCCCTACGTCAGGGTCGTCCTACGAGCAGTACTTC.

This clone was seen a handful of times. This chain uses TRBV3-1 (or the pseudogene TRBV3-2) with TRBJ1-6, with D possibly TRBD1 on 5 matching bases. The V and J ends lost 10 bases and 7 bases respectively, with 14 bases between them. Germline lookup yields CDR1 LGHDT and CDR2 YNNKEL (reference sequence). CDR3 length equals 13 residues. CDR3 in DNA: TGTGCCATTTCTGACCGGGGGAATTCACCCCTCCACTTT. Its translation is CAISDRGNSPLHF.

CDR3 nucleotide sequence: TGTGCCAGCAGTTCTAGCGGGGCGGGTGAGCAGTACGTC. Translation: CASSSSGAGEQYV. V and J are TRBV28 and TRBJ2-7; 9 bases agree with TRBD2. Germline CDR1 and CDR2: MDHEN and SYDVKM. V lost 4 bases and J lost 7; bases outside the gene matches: 5. The CDR3 totals 13 residues.

The genes are TRBV7-6 and TRBJ2-2; 10 positions match TRBD2. This CDR3 contains 17 residues. Germline V gene data show CDR1 as SGHVS and CDR2 as FNYEAQ. V dropped 5 bases and J dropped 7; count of bases not matched to a gene: 13. The chain's CDR3 is CASSNFGPAGGLGELFF. The CDR3 nucleotides read TGTGCCAGCAGCAACTTTGGCCCAGCGGGGGGGCTCGGGGAGCTGTTTTTT. Full variable domain (missing parts from reference TRBV7-6 and TRBJ2-2): GAGVSQSPRYKVTKRGQDVALRCDPISGHVSLYWYRQALGQGPEFLTYFNYEAQQDKSGLPNDRFSAERPEGSISTLTIQRTEQRDSAMYRCASSNFGPAGGLGELFFGEGSRLTVL.

The genes are TRBV27 and TRBJ2-7, with D tentatively TRBD2 (6 bases). This CDR3 is built from 13 residues. Germline V gene data show CDR1 as MNHEY and CDR2 as SMNVEV (reference sequence). Trimming took 5 bases from V and 3 from J, leaving 11 bases between them. The CDR3 DNA is TGTGCCAGCAGTCGGGTGGGGGGCTACGAGCAGTACTTC. The encoded protein is CASSRVGGYEQYF.

The rearrangement links TRBV7-8 to TRBJ1-6; the D is unclear. The CDR3 runs 13 residues. Germline-derived CDR1 and CDR2 are SGHVS and FQNEAQ. V lost 10 bases to trimming and J lost 8 bases, with 15 bases between them. The CDR3, as DNA: TGTGCCAACAAGCGGCAGGCAGATTCACCCCTCCACTTT. Translation: CANKRQADSPLHF.

The chain is built from TRBV28 and TRBJ2-5, with D possibly TRBD1 on 6 matching bases. Germline CDR1 MDHEN, CDR2 SYDVKM. The germline V and J ends were trimmed by 1 base and 5 bases, with 11 bases remaining between them. The CDR3 has 14 amino acids. The CDR3: CASSLLTRGETQYF. DNA for the CDR3: TGTGCCAGCAGTTTATTAACTAGGGGGGAGACCCAGTACTTC. The variable domain in full, with the rest retrieved from reference TRBV28 and TRBJ2-5, is DVKVTQSSRYLVKRTGEKVFLECVQDMDHENMFWYRQDPGLGLRLIYFSYDVKMKEKGDIPEGYSVSREKKERFSLILESASTNQTSMYLCASSLLTRGETQYFGPGTRLLVL.

This chain joins TRBV3-1 (or the pseudogene TRBV3-2) and TRBJ1-2; D uncertain. This CDR3 region has 16 residues. With 0 bases removed from V and 0 bases from J, the gap between germline ends came to 11 bases. Germline lookup yields CDR1 LGHDT and CDR2 YNNKEL (reference sequence). The CDR3 DNA follows: TGTGCCAGCAGCCAAGATTTCGGAGCCCCTAACTATGGCTACACCTTC. Its translation: CASSQDFGAPNYGYTF.